Following are 26 T cell receptor beta chains from one sample sequenced in a study of blood T cell repertoires in COVID-19. Sequenced by immunoSEQ multiplex PCR; TCRdb stores in-frame clones only, minus some. The profile shows roughly 250,000 clones, 85% to 90% of them singletons. The material sequenced was PBMCs or T cells enriched from blood (not recorded which). The source of these receptors is a woman aged 45 to 65 who had recovered from COVID-19.

The J gene is TRBJ2-1, the V gene TRBV7-2, with 10 bases matching TRBD2. The CDR3 sequence is 15 residues long. The V and J ends lost 3 bases and 7 bases, in that order; junction bases with no gene match: 6. The germline gives CDR1 SGHTA, CDR2 FQGNSA. CDR3 protein: CASSFLGLAVNEQFF. CDR3 coding DNA: TGTGCCAGCAGCTTTCTCGGACTAGCGGTTAATGAGCAGTTCTTC. Complete variable domain (other parts from reference TRBV7-2 and TRBJ2-1): GAGVSQSPSNKVTEKGKDVELRCDPISGHTALYWYRQSLGQGLEFLIYFQGNSAPDKSGLPSDRFSAERTGGSVSTLTIQRTQQEDSAVYLCASSFLGLAVNEQFFGPGTRLTVL.

The genes are TRBV18 and TRBJ2-3; TRBD2 aligns across 12 bases. CDR3 length: 15 amino acids. The V segment lost 4 bases and the J segment 5 bases; nucleotides outside the gene matches: 4. Germline V gives CDR1 KGHSH, CDR2 LQKENI. This CDR3 is CASSLRTSGVDTQYF. The DNA of the CDR3 is TGTGCCAGCTCACTGAGGACTAGCGGGGTAGATACGCAGTATTTT.

The chain uses TRBV19 and TRBJ2-6, with D possibly being TRBD1 (7 bases). The CDR3 runs 19 residues. Trimming stripped 5 bases from V and 1 base from J, with 21 bases between. Germline V gene sequence: CDR1 LNHDA, CDR2 SQIVND (reference sequence). CDR3 DNA: TGTGCCAGTAGTCCAATCTGGAGGGGACAGAGATCTGGGGCCAACGTCCTGACTTTC. Its translation is CASSPIWRGQRSGANVLTF.

The chain links TRBV18 to TRBJ1-1, with D possibly TRBD1 on 6 matching bases. Between the trimmed V and J ends, which lost 6 bases and 1 base, there was a span of 12 bases. This CDR3 is built from 14 residues. Looked up from germline, CDR1 is KGHSH and CDR2 is LQKENI. CDR3 residues: CASSLTGGNTEAFF. The CDR3 nucleotides read TGTGCCAGCTCCTTGACAGGAGGGAACACTGAAGCTTTCTTT.

The J gene is TRBJ2-7, the V gene TRBV4-3; weak D call: TRBD1 (7 bases). The germline V gene encodes CDR1 LGHNA and CDR2 YSLEER. The CDR3 has 14 residues. Between the trimmed V and J ends, which lost 3 bases and 1 base, there was a span of 10 bases. DNA for the CDR3: TGCGCCAGCAGCCACGGGGGACAGTCCTACGAGCAGTACTTC. It codes for CASSHGGQSYEQYF.

The V call is TRBV2, the J call TRBJ2-1, with TRBD2 matching 10 bases. V gave up 4 bases and J gave up 4 bases; unmatched junction bases: 1. The CDR3 length is 14 residues. CDR1 SNHLY and CDR2 FYNNEI come from the germline V gene. CDR3 nucleotides: TGTGCCAGCAGTGTACTAGCGGGGTACAATGAGCAGTTCTTC. This codes for CASSVLAGYNEQFF.

CDR3: CASSPTGTGNQPQHF. The CDR3 nucleotides read TGTGCCAGCTCACCGACAGGGACGGGCAATCAGCCCCAGCATTTT. This chain links TRBV18 with TRBJ1-5; 7 nucleotides align to TRBD1. The germline V gene encodes CDR1 KGHSH and CDR2 LQKENI. This CDR3 region has 15 residues. Losses at the gene ends were 3 bases for V and 2 bases for J; bases not matched to a gene: 4.

The V gene is TRBV2, the J gene TRBJ2-5; 10 nucleotides match TRBD1. Losses at the gene ends were 8 bases for V and 5 bases for J; bases not matched to a gene: 2. The CDR3 has 12 residues. Per germline, CDR1 SNHLY and CDR2 FYNNEI. The CDR3, as DNA: TGTGCCAGCGCGGGACAGGGGGAGACCCAGTACTTC. Protein product: CASAGQGETQYF.

The chain is built from TRBV21-1 and TRBJ1-5; the table's D call TRBD1 went unverified against the DNA. TRBV21-1 is designated a pseudogene. The CDR3 spans 19 residues. The CDR3, as DNA: TGTGCCAGCAGCCGCCTACCGGGACAGGGGGCGCGGCGCAATCAGCCCCAGCATTTT. Encoded protein: CASSRLPGQGARRNQPQHF.

This chain joins TRBV4-1 and TRBJ2-1; 11 bases align to TRBD1. Germline V gene lookup returns CDR1 MGHRA and CDR2 YSYEKL. The CDR3 extends over 16 amino acids. V shed 4 bases and J 4 bases; nucleotides not matched to a gene: 6. This CDR3 reads CASSLRTGGLYNEQFF. CDR3 bases: TGCGCCAGCAGCCTCCGGACAGGGGGCTTGTACAATGAGCAGTTCTTC.

The chain has TRBV7-2 and TRBJ1-3; D gene ambiguous. The ends were cut back, 2 bases at V and 4 bases at J, with 15 bases in the middle. This CDR3 has 16 amino acids. The germline CDR1 and CDR2 sequences are SGHTA and FQGNSA. The CDR3 here is CASSLPTLGLGNTIYF. CDR3 nucleotides: TGTGCCAGCAGCTTACCGACCTTGGGCTTGGGAAACACCATATATTTT.

The table lists this clone with a few counts. The J gene is TRBJ2-2, the V gene TRBV7-8; TRBD1 is a possible D gene (5 bases). The germline V gene encodes CDR1 SGHVS and CDR2 FQNEAQ. V shed 5 bases and J shed 1 base, with 11 bases lying between them. The CDR3 runs to 15 residues. The CDR3 DNA follows: TGTGCCAGCAGCCGAGTCACAGGGAACACCGGGGAGCTGTTTTTT. Protein sequence: CASSRVTGNTGELFF.

V gene TRBV20-1 combines with J gene TRBJ2-5; D call uncertain. The CDR3 totals 11 residues. The ends were cut back, 3 bases at V and 5 bases at J, with 7 bases in the middle. CDR1 and CDR2 (germline): DFQATT, SNEGSKA (reference sequence). The CDR3 DNA reads as TGCAGTGCTAGGGCGGATGAGACCCAGTACTTC. Translated, it gives CSARADETQYF.

V is TRBV11-2 and J is TRBJ2-3; D is unclear. With 1 base removed from V and 4 bases from J, the gap between germline ends came to 6 bases. Germline values: CDR1 SGHAT, CDR2 FQNNGV. There are 13 residues in the CDR3. The CDR3 DNA is TGTGCCAGCAGCTTAGCTTCGTCAGATACGCAGTATTTT. It codes for CASSLASSDTQYF.

The chain combines TRBV2 with TRBJ2-2; TRBD2 agrees at 13 bases. This CDR3 is 14 amino acids long. V dropped 6 bases and J dropped 11; count of bases not matched to a gene: 6. Germline values: CDR1 SNHLY, CDR2 FYNNEI. CDR3 region: CASSARTSGGELFF. As DNA, the CDR3 is TGTGCCAGCAGCGCCCGGACTAGCGGGGGAGAGCTGTTTTTT.

CDR3 nucleotide sequence: TGTGCCAGCAGCGTATCGCAGGGGGGGCCCCAGCATTTT. The encoded protein is CASSVSQGGPQHF. V usage is TRBV9 and J usage is TRBJ1-5, with 7 bases fitting TRBD1. Germline V gives CDR1 SGDLS, CDR2 YYNGEE. V shed 1 base and J 9 bases; nucleotides not matched to a gene: 4. CDR3 length equals 13 residues.

The V gene is TRBV27, the J gene TRBJ1-1; 7 bases align to TRBD1. The CDR3 runs 13 residues. J gave up 5 bases and V 6 bases, and 6 bases lay outside the gene matches. Germline CDR1 reads MNHEY; CDR2 reads SMNVEV (reference sequence). CDR3 in amino acids: CASRSGGVTEAFF. CDR3 in DNA: TGTGCCAGCAGATCAGGGGGTGTAACTGAAGCTTTCTTT.

The chain links TRBV7-2 to TRBJ2-4; unclear D gene. The CDR3 extends over 15 amino acids. V lost 5 bases and J 0 bases, leaving 11 bases between the germline ends. Per germline, CDR1 SGHTA and CDR2 FQGNSA. The CDR3 DNA follows: TGTGCCAGCAGCCCAGTGGCCATAGCCAAAAACATTCAGTACTTC. Translation gives CASSPVAIAKNIQYF.

V gene TRBV7-9 combines with J gene TRBJ1-2; 9 nucleotides line up with TRBD1. CDR3 length: 15 residues. Losses at the gene ends were 3 bases for V and 5 bases for J; bases not matched to a gene: 7. CDR1 is SEHNR, CDR2 FQNEAQ, per germline (reference sequence). Here the CDR3 reads CASSLAGTGWYGYTF. The CDR3 region has the DNA TGTGCCAGCAGCTTGGCCGGGACAGGGTGGTATGGCTACACCTTC. The full variable domain, with the rest looked up from reference TRBV7-9 and TRBJ1-2, is DTGVSQNPRHKITKRGQNVTFRCDPISEHNRLYWYRQTLGQGPEFLTYFQNEAQLEKSRLLSDRFSAERPKGSFSTLEIQRTEQGDSAMYLCASSLAGTGWYGYTFGSGTRLTVV.

This clone was observed a single time. The CDR3 protein is CASSPTSGRYEQYF. CDR3 coding DNA: TGCGCCAGCAGCCCCACTAGCGGGAGATACGAGCAGTACTTC. V gene TRBV4-1 combines with J gene TRBJ2-7; TRBD2 matches at 11 bases. The J segment lost 4 bases and the V segment lost 4 bases, leaving 3 bases of the junction unmatched. The germline V gene has CDR1 MGHRA and CDR2 YSYEKL. This CDR3 region has 14 residues.

V and J are TRBV27 and TRBJ2-1; TRBD2 aligns across 9 bases. The V segment lost 3 bases and the J segment 5 bases; nucleotides outside the gene matches: 5. Germline V gene data show CDR1 as MNHEY and CDR2 as SMNVEV (reference sequence). This CDR3 comprises 15 residues. CDR3 sequence: CASSFISGSDNEQFF. CDR3 sequence (DNA): TGTGCCAGCAGTTTTATTAGCGGGAGTGACAATGAGCAGTTCTTC.

The chain joins TRBV28 to TRBJ2-7; a weak D match, TRBD2 (5 bases). In germline, CDR1 is MDHEN, CDR2 SYDVKM. The CDR3 spans 13 residues. Trimming pared 7 bases from V and 1 base from J, leaving 11 bases between. Written as DNA, the CDR3 is TGTGCCAGCACACCGGGAAATTCCTACGAGCAGTACTTC. Its protein is CASTPGNSYEQYF.

The V gene is TRBV4-3, the J gene TRBJ1-1; 7 nucleotides match TRBD1. Looked up from germline, CDR1 is LGHNA and CDR2 is YSLEER. V dropped 0 bases and J dropped 11; count of bases not matched to a gene: 12. The CDR3 extends over 15 amino acids. The CDR3 sequence is CASSQDPGGIGRAFF. The CDR3 bases are TGCGCCAGCAGCCAAGATCCAGGGGGTATTGGAAGGGCTTTCTTT.

The chain uses TRBV10-3 and TRBJ1-5; D remains ambiguous. CDR3 length: 15 residues. The germline V gene encodes CDR1 ENHRY and CDR2 SYGVKD. Trimming removed 3 bases at V and 0 bases at J, with 9 bases between. The CDR3 sequence is CAISDWAGSNQPQHF. CDR3 nucleotides: TGTGCCATCAGTGATTGGGCAGGTAGCAATCAGCCCCAGCATTTT.

The CDR3 DNA is TGTGCCAGCAGTAGACAAACAGGGGGCGCGTCTGAAGCTTTCTTT. Translating gives CASSRQTGGASEAFF. The chain is built from TRBV6-5 and TRBJ1-1, with 9 bases identical to TRBD1. This CDR3 region has 15 residues. The germline CDR1 and CDR2 sequences are MNHEY and SVGAGI. Unmatched junction bases numbered 10, after V lost 5 bases and J lost 6 bases.

This clone came up once. The chain uses TRBV5-1 and TRBJ2-1, with D maybe TRBD2 (6 bases). V shed 0 bases and J shed 8 bases, with 15 bases lying between them. CDR1 SGHRS and CDR2 YFSETQ come from the germline V gene. The CDR3 covers 15 residues. The CDR3 DNA follows: TGCGCCAGCAGCTTGGACGGCGGGGCCCTCGATGAGCAGTTCTTC. This gives the protein CASSLDGGALDEQFF.